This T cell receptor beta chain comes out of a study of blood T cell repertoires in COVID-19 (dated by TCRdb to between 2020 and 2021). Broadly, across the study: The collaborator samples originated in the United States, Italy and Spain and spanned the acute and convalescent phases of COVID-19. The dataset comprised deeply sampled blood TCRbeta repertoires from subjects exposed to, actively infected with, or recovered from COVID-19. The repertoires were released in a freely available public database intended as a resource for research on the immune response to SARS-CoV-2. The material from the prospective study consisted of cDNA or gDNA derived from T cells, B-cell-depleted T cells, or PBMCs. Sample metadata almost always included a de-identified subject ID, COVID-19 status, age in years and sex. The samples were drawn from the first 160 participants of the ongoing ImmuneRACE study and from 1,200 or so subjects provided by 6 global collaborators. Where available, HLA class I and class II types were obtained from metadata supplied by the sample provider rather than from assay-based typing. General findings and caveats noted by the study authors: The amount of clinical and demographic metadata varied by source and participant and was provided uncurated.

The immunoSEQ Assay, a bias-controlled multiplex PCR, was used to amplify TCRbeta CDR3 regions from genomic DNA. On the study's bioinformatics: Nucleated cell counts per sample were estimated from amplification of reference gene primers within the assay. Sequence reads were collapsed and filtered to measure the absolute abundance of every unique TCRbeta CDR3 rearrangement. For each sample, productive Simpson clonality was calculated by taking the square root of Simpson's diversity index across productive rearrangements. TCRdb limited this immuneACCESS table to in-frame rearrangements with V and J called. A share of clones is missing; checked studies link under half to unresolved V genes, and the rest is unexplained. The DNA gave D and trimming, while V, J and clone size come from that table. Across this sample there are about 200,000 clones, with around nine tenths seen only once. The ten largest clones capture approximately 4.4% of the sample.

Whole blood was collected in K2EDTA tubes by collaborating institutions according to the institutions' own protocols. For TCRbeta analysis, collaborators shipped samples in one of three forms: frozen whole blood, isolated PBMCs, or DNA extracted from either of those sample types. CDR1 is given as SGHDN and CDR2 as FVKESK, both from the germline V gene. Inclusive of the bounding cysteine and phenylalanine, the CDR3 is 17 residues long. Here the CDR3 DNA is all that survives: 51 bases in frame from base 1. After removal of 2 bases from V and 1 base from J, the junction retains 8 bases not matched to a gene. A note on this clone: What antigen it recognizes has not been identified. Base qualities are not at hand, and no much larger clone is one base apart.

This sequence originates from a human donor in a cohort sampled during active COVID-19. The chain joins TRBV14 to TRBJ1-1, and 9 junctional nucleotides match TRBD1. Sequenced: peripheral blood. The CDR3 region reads CASSQRDRGFRNTEAFF. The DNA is TGTGCCAGCAGCCAAAGAGACAGGGGGTTCCGGAACACTGAAGCTTTCTTT.